This T cell receptor (beta chain) was profiled in a study of cytomegalovirus exposure and HLA in healthy donors. Whole-study findings and limits: Earlier findings revealed that most TCR beta V segments proved productive either about 90% or about 30% of the time. The study flagged roughly 160 TCR beta chains as cytomegalovirus-associated.

Germline CDR1 reads MNHNS; CDR2 reads SASEGT. The CDR3 is 13 residues long. Trimming removed 5 bases from V and 11 bases from J; junction bases left unmatched: 11. About this clone itself: Its antigen is currently unknown.

The PCR contained 60 Vbeta and 13 Jbeta primers. Some clones are missing from TCRdb's copy, which holds only in-frame ones; the method was immunoSEQ multiplex PCR. Among some 190,000 clones, roughly 80% were seen once, and the ten largest hold roughly 1.5%. The material sequenced was PBMCs. This TCR derives from a woman in her fifties or sixties in good health and CMV-seronegative. The rearrangement uses TRBV6-1 and TRBJ1-1; 7 nucleotides align to TRBD1. The CDR3 here is CASSHNRGLEAFF. The DNA for the CDR3 is TGTGCCAGCAGTCATAACAGGGGATTGGAGGCTTTCTTT.